This entry lists 10 T cell receptor beta chains sequenced from one sample in a study of T cells in Graves' hyperthyroidism and ophthalmopathy. From RNA transcripts, TCR beta CDR3 regions were amplified. The HTBI set primed first-round TCR CDR3 RT-PCR. Using its own MiXCR run on the multiplex PCR reads, TCRdb lists one record per CDR3 protein. The table shows hundreds of thousands of distinct CDR3 sequences, with roughly 15% occurring only once. Source material: blood. The receptors here all came from a woman under 30 with Graves' hyperthyroidism.

This clonotype was seen many times. The V and J genes are TRBV6-2 or TRBV6-3 and TRBJ1-5, with 12 bases aligning to TRBD1. The junction had 6 bases not matched to a gene; V was cut back by 0 bases and J by 3 bases. CDR1 and CDR2 from the germline V gene are MNHEY and SVGEGT. The CDR3 spans 18 residues. The CDR3 DNA is TGTGCCAGCAGTTACTCGGCCGGGACAGGGGGCCTCAATCAGCCCCAGCATTTT. Protein product: CASSYSAGTGGLNQPQHF.

The J gene is TRBJ2-2, the V gene TRBV29-1; 8 bases agree with TRBD1. This CDR3 has 17 amino acids. Trimming cost V 1 base and J 3 bases; bases outside gene matches: 10. Germline CDR1 reads SQVTM; CDR2 reads ANQGSEA. In DNA, the CDR3 is TGCAGCGTTGAAGGTCCCGGACAGGGATGGGACACCGGGGAGCTGTTTTTT. This gives the protein CSVEGPGQGWDTGELFF.

This rearrangement joins TRBV2 to TRBJ2-7; the match to TRBD2 covers 9 bases. CDR1 and CDR2 (germline): SNHLY, FYNNEI. The CDR3 loop spans 14 amino acids. J gave up 5 bases and V 6 bases, and 8 bases lay outside the gene matches. This CDR3 reads CASRERGAVDEQYF. In DNA, the CDR3 is TGTGCCAGCAGAGAGCGGGGGGCCGTGGACGAGCAGTACTTC. Drawing the rest from reference TRBV2 and TRBJ2-7, the complete variable domain is EPEVTQTPSHQVTQMGQEVILRCVPISNHLYFYWYRQILGQKVEFLVSFYNNEISEKSEIFDDQFSVERPDGSNFTLKIRSTKLEDSAMYFCASRERGAVDEQYFGPGTRLTVT.

This clonotype was seen repeatedly, ten times or more. The gene calls are TRBV2 and TRBJ2-1, with D tentatively TRBD2 (5 bases). The CDR3 length is 16 residues. CDR1 is SNHLY, CDR2 FYNNEI, per germline. Between the trimmed V and J ends, which lost 3 bases and 7 bases, there was a span of 19 bases. The CDR3 coding sequence is TGTGCCAGCAGTGATGGCACCGATCGCCGGGGAAATGAGCAGTTCTTC. This sequence encodes CASSDGTDRRGNEQFF. The full variable domain, with the rest looked up from reference TRBV2 and TRBJ2-1, is EPEVTQTPSHQVTQMGQEVILRCVPISNHLYFYWYRQILGQKVEFLVSFYNNEISEKSEIFDDQFSVERPDGSNFTLKIRSTKLEDSAMYFCASSDGTDRRGNEQFFGPGTRLTVL.

This clonotype was counted at least ten times. The genes are TRBV20-1 and TRBJ2-3; TRBD2 matches at 7 bases. The CDR3 has 14 amino acids. Per germline, CDR1 DFQATT and CDR2 SNEGSKA (reference sequence). V lost 6 bases and J lost 4; bases outside the gene matches: 10. CDR3 residues: CSAPRYSGADTQYF. For the CDR3, the DNA is TGCAGTGCCCCGCGGTACAGCGGGGCAGATACGCAGTATTTT.

The chain has TRBV15 and TRBJ2-1; TRBD2 aligns across 7 bases. With 5 bases clipped from V and 3 bases from J, the junction kept 13 bases outside the gene matches. Germline values: CDR1 LNHNV, CDR2 YYDKDF (reference sequence). The CDR3 contains 17 residues. This chain's CDR3 is CATSSVVVAGYYNEQFF. The CDR3 DNA reads as TGTGCCACCAGCTCCGTTGTTGTAGCGGGTTACTACAATGAGCAGTTCTTC.

Many counts were recorded for this clonotype. V usage is TRBV4-1 and J usage is TRBJ1-6, with D perhaps TRBD1 (5 bases). The CDR3 extends over 16 amino acids. The V end lost 1 base, the J end lost 7 bases, and 14 bases lay between the germline ends. Germline CDR1 is MGHRA and CDR2 is YSYEKL. The CDR3 is CASSQGSPGLNSPLHF. The CDR3 DNA reads as TGCGCCAGCAGCCAAGGATCCCCAGGGCTGAATTCACCCCTCCACTTT.

Ten or more counts support this clonotype. The chain is built from TRBV12-3 or TRBV12-4 and TRBJ2-1; 9 bases line up with TRBD2. The CDR3 is 14 amino acids. Trimming at V came to 5 bases and at J to 6 bases, leaving 5 bases not matched to a gene. CDR3 region: CASSATSGFNEQFF. The CDR3 region has the DNA TGTGCCAGCAGTGCAACTAGCGGGTTCAATGAGCAGTTCTTC.

This clonotype occurred a few times. The chain combines TRBV3-1 with TRBJ1-6, with D tentatively TRBD1 (5 bases). CDR1 is LGHDT, CDR2 YNNKEL, per germline (reference sequence). With 4 bases removed from V and 6 bases from J, the gap between germline ends came to 16 bases. This CDR3 contains 16 residues. As DNA, the CDR3 is TGTGCCAGCAGCCCAATGCTGGGAGGGGCTAATTCACCCCTCCACTTT. As protein: CASSPMLGGANSPLHF.

This clonotype was counted many times. The chain employs TRBV7-2 and TRBJ1-1; D gene uncertain. V lost 4 bases to trimming and J lost 0 bases, with 12 bases between them. Germline-derived CDR1 and CDR2 are SGHTA and FQGNSA. The length of the CDR3 is 15 residues. CDR3 amino acids: CASSSLPLMNTEAFF. CDR3 DNA: TGTGCCAGCAGCTCGCTACCCCTAATGAACACTGAAGCTTTCTTT.